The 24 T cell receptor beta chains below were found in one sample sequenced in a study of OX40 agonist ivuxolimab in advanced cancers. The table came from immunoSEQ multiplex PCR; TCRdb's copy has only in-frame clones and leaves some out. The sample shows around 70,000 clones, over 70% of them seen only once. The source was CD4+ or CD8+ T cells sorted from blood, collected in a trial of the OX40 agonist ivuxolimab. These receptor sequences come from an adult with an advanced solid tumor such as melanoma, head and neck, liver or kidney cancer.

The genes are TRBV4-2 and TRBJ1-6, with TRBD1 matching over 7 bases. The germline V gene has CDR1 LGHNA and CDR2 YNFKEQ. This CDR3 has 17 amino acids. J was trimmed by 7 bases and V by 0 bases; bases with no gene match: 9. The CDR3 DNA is TGTGCCAGCAGCCAAGAGTCAGGGGAAGGGGGCAATTCACCCCTCCACTTT. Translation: CASSQESGEGGNSPLHF.

For the CDR3, the DNA is TGTGCCTGGAGTGTTAGCTCCTATAATTCACCCCTCCACTTT. Its protein product is CAWSVSSYNSPLHF. This chain uses TRBV30 with TRBJ1-6, with D hard to call. CDR3 length: 14 residues. CDR1 and CDR2 (germline): GTSNPN, SVGIG (reference sequence). Trimming removed 0 bases at V and 0 bases at J, with 3 bases between.

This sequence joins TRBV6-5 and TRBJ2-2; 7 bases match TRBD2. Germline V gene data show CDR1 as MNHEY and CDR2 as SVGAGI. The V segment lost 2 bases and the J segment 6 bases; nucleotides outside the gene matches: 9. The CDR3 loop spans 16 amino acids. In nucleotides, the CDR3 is TGTGCCAGCAGTTACGGGGCGGGAGAAGGCGCCGGGGAGCTGTTTTTT. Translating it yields CASSYGAGEGAGELFF.

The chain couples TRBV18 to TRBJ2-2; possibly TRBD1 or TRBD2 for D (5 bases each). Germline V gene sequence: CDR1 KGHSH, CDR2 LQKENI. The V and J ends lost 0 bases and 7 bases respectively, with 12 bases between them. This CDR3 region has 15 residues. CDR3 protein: CASSPPGRNNGELFF. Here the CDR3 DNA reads TGTGCCAGCTCACCACCGGGACGCAATAACGGGGAGCTGTTTTTT.

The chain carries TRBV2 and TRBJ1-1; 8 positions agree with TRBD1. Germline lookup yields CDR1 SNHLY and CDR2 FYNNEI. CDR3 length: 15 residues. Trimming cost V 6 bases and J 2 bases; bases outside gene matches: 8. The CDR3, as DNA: TGTGCCAGCAGAGGGGTCAGGGGGCGAAACACTGAAGCTTTCTTT. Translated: CASRGVRGRNTEAFF.

CDR3 sequence (DNA): TGTGCCAGCAGAGTTGGACAGCCTAATGAAAAACTGTTTTTT. The encoded protein is CASRVGQPNEKLFF. The rearrangement uses TRBV2 and TRBJ1-4, with a possible D match to TRBD1 (6 bases). CDR3 length: 14 residues. Trimming cost V 6 bases and J 3 bases, with 11 bases left between them. The germline V gene has CDR1 SNHLY and CDR2 FYNNEI.

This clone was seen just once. The CDR3, as DNA: TGCGCCAGAGGGATCCAGCGGGAAGGGGAAGAGACCCAGTACTTC. Translating gives CARGIQREGEETQYF. The chain has TRBV23-1 and TRBJ2-5; 7 positions agree with TRBD2. TRBV23-1 qualifies as an ORF whose function is uncertain. CDR3 length: 15 residues. The trim removed 9 bases at V and 3 bases at J, leaving 13 bases unmatched.

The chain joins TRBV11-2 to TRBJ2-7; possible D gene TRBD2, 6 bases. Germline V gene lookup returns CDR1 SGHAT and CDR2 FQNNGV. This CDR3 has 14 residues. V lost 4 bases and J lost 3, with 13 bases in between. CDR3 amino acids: CASSWRDRDYEQYF. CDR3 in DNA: TGTGCCAGCAGCTGGAGGGACCGCGACTACGAGCAGTACTTC.

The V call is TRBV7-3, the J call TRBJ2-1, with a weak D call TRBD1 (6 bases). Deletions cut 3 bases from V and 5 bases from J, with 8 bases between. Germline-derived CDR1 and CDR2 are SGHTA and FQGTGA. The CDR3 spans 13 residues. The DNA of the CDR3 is TGTGCCAGCAGCTTCGGGACACACAATGAGCAGTTCTTC. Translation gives CASSFGTHNEQFF.

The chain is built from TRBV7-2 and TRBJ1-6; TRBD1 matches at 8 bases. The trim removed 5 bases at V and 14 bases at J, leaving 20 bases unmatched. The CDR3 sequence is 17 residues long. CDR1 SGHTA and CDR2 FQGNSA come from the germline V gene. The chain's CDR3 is CASSPHAQGGSSRSLHF. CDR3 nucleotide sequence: TGTGCCAGCAGCCCCCACGCACAGGGGGGGAGCAGTAGGTCCCTCCACTTT.

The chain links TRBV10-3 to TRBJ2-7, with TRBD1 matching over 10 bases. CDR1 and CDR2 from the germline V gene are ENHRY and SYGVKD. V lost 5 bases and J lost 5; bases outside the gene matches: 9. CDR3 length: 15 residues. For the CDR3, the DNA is TGTGCCATCAGTTCGACAGGGGGCGCCCCCCACGAGCAGTACTTC. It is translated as CAISSTGGAPHEQYF.

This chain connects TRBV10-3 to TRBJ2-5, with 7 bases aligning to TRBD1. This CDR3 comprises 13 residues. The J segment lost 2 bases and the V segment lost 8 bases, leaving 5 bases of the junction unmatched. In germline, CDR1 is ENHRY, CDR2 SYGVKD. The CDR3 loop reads CAIGRGQQETQYF. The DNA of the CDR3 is TGTGCCATCGGAAGGGGACAGCAAGAGACCCAGTACTTC.

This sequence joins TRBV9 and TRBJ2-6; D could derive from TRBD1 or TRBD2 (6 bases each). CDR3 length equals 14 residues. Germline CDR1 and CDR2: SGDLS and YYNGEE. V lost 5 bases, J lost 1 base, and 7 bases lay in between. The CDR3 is CASRGGSGANVLTF. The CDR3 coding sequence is TGTGCCAGCAGAGGGGGGTCTGGGGCCAACGTCCTGACTTTC.

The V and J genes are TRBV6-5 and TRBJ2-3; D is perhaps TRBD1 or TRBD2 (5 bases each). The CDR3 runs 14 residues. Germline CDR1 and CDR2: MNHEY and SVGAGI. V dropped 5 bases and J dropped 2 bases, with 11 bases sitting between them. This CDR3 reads CASSPPGPTDTQYF. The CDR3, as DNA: TGTGCCAGCAGTCCTCCGGGACCCACAGATACGCAGTATTTT.

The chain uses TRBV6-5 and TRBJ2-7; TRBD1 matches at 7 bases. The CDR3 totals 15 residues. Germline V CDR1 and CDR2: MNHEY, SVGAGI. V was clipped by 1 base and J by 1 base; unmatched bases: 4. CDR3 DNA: TGTGCCAGCAGTTACTACAAACAGGGGTCCTACGAGCAGTACTTC. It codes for CASSYYKQGSYEQYF.

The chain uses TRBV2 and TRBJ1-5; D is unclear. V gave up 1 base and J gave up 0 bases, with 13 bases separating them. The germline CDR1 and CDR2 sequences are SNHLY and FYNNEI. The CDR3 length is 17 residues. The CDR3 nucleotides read TGTGCCAGCAGTGAAGAAGCAGGAGCGGCTAGCAATCAGCCCCAGCATTTT. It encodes CASSEEAGAASNQPQHF.

CDR3: CASSSYRQETQYF. In nucleotides, the CDR3 is TGTGCCAGCAGTTCTTACAGACAAGAGACCCAGTACTTC. The rearrangement uses TRBV2 and TRBJ2-5; no definite D call. The CDR3 spans 13 residues. Between the trimmed V and J ends, which lost 5 bases and 2 bases, there was a span of 9 bases. Germline lookup yields CDR1 SNHLY and CDR2 FYNNEI.

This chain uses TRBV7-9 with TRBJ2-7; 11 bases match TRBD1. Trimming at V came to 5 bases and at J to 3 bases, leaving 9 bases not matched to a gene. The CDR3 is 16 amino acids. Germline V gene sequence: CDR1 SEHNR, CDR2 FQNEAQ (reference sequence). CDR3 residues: CASSPGPGTGGYEQYF. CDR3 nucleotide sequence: TGTGCCAGCAGCCCCGGGCCCGGGACAGGGGGCTACGAGCAGTACTTC.

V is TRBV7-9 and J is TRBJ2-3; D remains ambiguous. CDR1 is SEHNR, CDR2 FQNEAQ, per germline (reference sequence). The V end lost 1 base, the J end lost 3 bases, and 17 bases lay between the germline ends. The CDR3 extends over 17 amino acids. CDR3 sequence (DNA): TGTGCCAGCAGCTTAGAGGATCGTTCGGCAGCTACAGATACGCAGTATTTT. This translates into CASSLEDRSAATDTQYF.

The CDR3 coding sequence is TGTGCCAGCAGGGGAGAAGGGGAGCTGTTTTTT. It specifies CASRGEGELFF. The chain has TRBV2 and TRBJ2-2, with D perhaps matching TRBD2 (5 bases). Germline V CDR1 and CDR2: SNHLY, FYNNEI. This CDR3 contains 11 residues. The V end was cut by 6 bases, the J end by 8 bases, with 7 bases between. The whole variable domain, remainder taken from reference TRBV2 and TRBJ2-2, is EPEVTQTPSHQVTQMGQEVILRCVPISNHLYFYWYRQILGQKVEFLVSFYNNEISEKSEIFDDQFSVERPDGSNFTLKIRSTKLEDSAMYFCASRGEGELFFGEGSRLTVL.

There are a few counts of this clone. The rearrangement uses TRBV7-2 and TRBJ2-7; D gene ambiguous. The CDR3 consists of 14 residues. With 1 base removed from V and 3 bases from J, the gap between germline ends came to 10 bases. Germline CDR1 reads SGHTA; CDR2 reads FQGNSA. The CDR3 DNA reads TGTGCCAGCAGCTTAGATGGCAATTACTACGAGCAGTACTTC. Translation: CASSLDGNYYEQYF.

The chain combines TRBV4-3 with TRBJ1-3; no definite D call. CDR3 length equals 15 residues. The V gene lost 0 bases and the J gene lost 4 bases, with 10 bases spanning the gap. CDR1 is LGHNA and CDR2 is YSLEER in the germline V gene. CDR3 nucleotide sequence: TGCGCCAGCAGCCAAGATCGGACGGAGGGAAACACCATATATTTT. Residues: CASSQDRTEGNTIYF.

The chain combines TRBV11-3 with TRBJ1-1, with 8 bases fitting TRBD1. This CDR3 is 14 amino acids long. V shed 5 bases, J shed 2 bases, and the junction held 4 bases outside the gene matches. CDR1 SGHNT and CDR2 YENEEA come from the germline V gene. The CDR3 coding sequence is TGTGCCAGCAGCGTAGGACAGGGAAACACTGAAGCTTTCTTT. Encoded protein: CASSVGQGNTEAFF.

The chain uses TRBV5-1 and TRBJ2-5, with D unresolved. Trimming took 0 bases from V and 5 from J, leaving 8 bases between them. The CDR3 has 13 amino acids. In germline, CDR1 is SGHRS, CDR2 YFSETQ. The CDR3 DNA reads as TGCGCCAGCAGCTTGGGACGGGTTGAGACCCAGTACTTC. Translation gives CASSLGRVETQYF. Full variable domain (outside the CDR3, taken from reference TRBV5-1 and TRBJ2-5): KAGVTQTPRYLIKTRGQQVTLSCSPISGHRSVSWYQQTPGQGLQFLFEYFSETQRNKGNFPGRFSGRQFSNSRSEMNVSTLELGDSALYLCASSLGRVETQYFGPGTRLLVL.